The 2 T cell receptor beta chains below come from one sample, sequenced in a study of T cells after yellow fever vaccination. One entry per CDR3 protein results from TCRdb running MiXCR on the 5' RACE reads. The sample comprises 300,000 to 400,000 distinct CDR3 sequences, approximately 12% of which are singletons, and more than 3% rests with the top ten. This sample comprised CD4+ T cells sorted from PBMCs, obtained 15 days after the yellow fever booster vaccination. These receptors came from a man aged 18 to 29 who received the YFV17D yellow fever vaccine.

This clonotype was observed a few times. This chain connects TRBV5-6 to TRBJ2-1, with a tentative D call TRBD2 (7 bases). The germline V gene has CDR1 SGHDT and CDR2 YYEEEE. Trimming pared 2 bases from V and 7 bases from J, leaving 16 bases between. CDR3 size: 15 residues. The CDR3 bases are TGTGCCAGCAGCTTCCGAGGGGGGGCCTGGAATGAGCAGTTCTTC. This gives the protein CASSFRGGAWNEQFF. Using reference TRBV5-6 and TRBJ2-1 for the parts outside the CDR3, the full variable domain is DAGVTQSPTHLIKTRGQQVTLRCSPKSGHDTVSWYQQALGQGPQFIFQYYEEEERQRGNFPDRFSGHQFPNYSSELNVNALLLGDSALYLCASSFRGGAWNEQFFGPGTRLTVL.

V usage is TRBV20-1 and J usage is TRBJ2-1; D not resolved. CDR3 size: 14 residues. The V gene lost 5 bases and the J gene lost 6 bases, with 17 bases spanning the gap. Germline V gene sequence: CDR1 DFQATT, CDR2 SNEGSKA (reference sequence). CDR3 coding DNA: TGCAGTGCTTCGCGCGGCCAAAGGGTCAATGAGCAGTTCTTC. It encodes CSASRGQRVNEQFF.